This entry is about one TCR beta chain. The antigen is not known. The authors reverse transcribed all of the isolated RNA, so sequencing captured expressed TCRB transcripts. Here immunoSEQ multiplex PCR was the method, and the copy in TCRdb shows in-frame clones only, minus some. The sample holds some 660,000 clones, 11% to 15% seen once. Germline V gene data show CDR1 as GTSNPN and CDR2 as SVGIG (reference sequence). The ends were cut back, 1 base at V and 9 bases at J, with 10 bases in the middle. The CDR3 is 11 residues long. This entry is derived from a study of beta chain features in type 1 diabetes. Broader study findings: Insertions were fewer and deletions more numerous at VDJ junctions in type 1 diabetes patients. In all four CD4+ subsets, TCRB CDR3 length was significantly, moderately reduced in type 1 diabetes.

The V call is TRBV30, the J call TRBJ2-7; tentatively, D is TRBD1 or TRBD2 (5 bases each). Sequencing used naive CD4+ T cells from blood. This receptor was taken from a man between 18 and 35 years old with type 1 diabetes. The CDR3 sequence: CAWSASGTQYF. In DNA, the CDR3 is TGTGCCTGGAGTGCCTCCGGGACGCAGTACTTC.